The 18 T cell receptor beta chains below come from one sample, sequenced in a study of CD8 T cells in ankylosing spondylitis. One entry per CDR3 protein results from TCRdb running MiXCR on the 5' RACE reads. The sample has a few hundred thousand distinct CDR3 sequences, around 21% seen once. The material sequenced was blood, either unsorted or a sorted T cell fraction (not recorded which). These receptors were obtained from a female donor with ankylosing spondylitis or in good health (not recorded which).

The V gene is TRBV24-1, the J gene TRBJ2-2, with D unclear. This CDR3 has 15 residues. Deletions cut 3 bases from V and 1 base from J, with 8 bases between. From germline, CDR1 is KGHDR and CDR2 SFDVKD. CDR3 region: CATSDPSLNTGELFF. In nucleotides, the CDR3 is TGTGCCACCAGTGATCCTTCTTTGAACACCGGGGAGCTGTTTTTT.

This clonotype was seen a handful of times. V gene TRBV7-7 combines with J gene TRBJ2-1, with D unresolved. The CDR3 sequence is 16 residues long. The V gene's germline CDR1 is SSHAT and CDR2 FNYEAQ (reference sequence). V lost 0 bases to trimming and J lost 0 bases, with 9 bases between them. As DNA, the CDR3 is TGTGCCAGCAGCTTAGCGTTCGGGCCCTCCTACAATGAGCAGTTCTTC. This translates into CASSLAFGPSYNEQFF.

This clonotype was observed a few times. CDR3 sequence reads: CASSRITGDYGYTF. CDR3 nucleotides: TGTGCCAGCAGCCGCATAACAGGAGACTATGGCTACACCTTC. The chain joins TRBV7-2 to TRBJ1-2; a weak D match, TRBD1 (5 bases). Germline values: CDR1 SGHTA, CDR2 FQGNSA. The CDR3 sequence is 14 residues long. The V and J ends lost 5 bases and 3 bases respectively, with 13 bases between them.

The chain links TRBV20-1 to TRBJ2-7; D ambiguous. The CDR3 runs 12 residues. CDR1 is DFQATT and CDR2 is SNEGSKA in the germline V gene (reference sequence). With 3 bases removed from V and 5 bases from J, the gap between germline ends came to 11 bases. The CDR3 sequence is CSARDLRDEQYF. For the CDR3, the DNA is TGCAGTGCTAGGGACCTCCGGGACGAGCAGTACTTC.

There are a few counts of this clonotype. This chain links TRBV30 with TRBJ1-1; D uncertain. V lost 0 bases, J lost 3 bases, and 8 bases lay in between. CDR3 length: 13 residues. CDR1 and CDR2 from the germline V gene are GTSNPN and SVGIG (reference sequence). The DNA for the CDR3 is TGTGCCTGGAGTGTACAGAAGGACACTGAAGCTTTCTTT. Its protein product is CAWSVQKDTEAFF. Supplemented by reference TRBV30 and TRBJ1-1, the full variable domain reads SQTIHQWPATLVQPVGSPLSLECTVEGTSNPNLYWYRQAAGRGLQLLFYSVGIGQISSEVPQNLSASRPQDRQFILSSKKLLLSDSGFYLCAWSVQKDTEAFFGQGTRLTVV.

This chain uses TRBV9 with TRBJ2-3; 9 bases are a match to TRBD2. This CDR3 comprises 15 residues. In germline, CDR1 is SGDLS, CDR2 YYNGEE. Losses at the gene ends were 4 bases for V and 2 bases for J; bases not matched to a gene: 5. CDR3 in DNA: TGTGCCAGCAGCCGGAGGACTAGCGACACAGATACGCAGTATTTT. Amino acids: CASSRRTSDTDTQYF.

The CDR3 protein is CASSLVGGLHEQYF. Here the CDR3 DNA reads TGCGCCAGCAGCTTGGTAGGAGGTTTACACGAGCAGTACTTC. V and J are TRBV5-1 and TRBJ2-7; D is possibly TRBD2 (5 bases). The CDR3 sequence is 14 residues long. Trimming shortened V by 0 bases and J by 5 bases, and 12 bases separated the two germline ends. Germline V CDR1 and CDR2: SGHRS, YFSETQ.

This clonotype was seen more than once but under ten times. The chain is built from TRBV4-3 and TRBJ1-4, with D tentatively TRBD1 (6 bases). The CDR3 runs to 16 residues. From germline, CDR1 is LGHNA and CDR2 YSLEER. V lost 1 base, J lost 12 bases, and 21 bases lay in between. The CDR3 region is CASSQARGAVIWELFF. CDR3 bases: TGCGCCAGCAGCCAAGCCCGGGGGGCCGTTATTTGGGAACTGTTTTTT.

The chain has TRBV7-9 and TRBJ2-1, with TRBD1 matching 8 bases. CDR1 and CDR2 from the germline V gene are SEHNR and FQNEAQ (reference sequence). This CDR3 has 15 amino acids. The J segment lost 10 bases and the V segment lost 2 bases, leaving 10 bases of the junction unmatched. The CDR3 spells CASSLPASGGVEQFF. DNA of the CDR3: TGTGCCAGCAGCTTACCCGCGTCAGGGGGCGTCGAGCAGTTCTTC.

The chain uses TRBV18 and TRBJ1-6; no clear D. The CDR3 is 11 residues long. V lost 0 bases and J lost 13, with 4 bases in between. Germline-derived CDR1 and CDR2 are KGHSH and LQKENI. The CDR3 region is CASSPPDPLHF. CDR3 coding DNA: TGTGCCAGCTCACCACCGGACCCCCTCCACTTT.

This clonotype was picked up a small number of times. The chain carries TRBV20-1 and TRBJ2-3, with D perhaps matching TRBD2 (5 bases). V was clipped by 6 bases and J by 0 bases, with 16 bases between them. Germline CDR1 reads DFQATT; CDR2 reads SNEGSKA (reference sequence). The length of the CDR3 is 15 residues. Here the CDR3 reads CSANLGADSTDTQYF. The CDR3 bases are TGCAGTGCGAATTTGGGAGCTGATAGCACAGATACGCAGTATTTT.

In this sample, this clonotype turned up a few times. DNA for the CDR3: TGTGCCAGCAGCAACGCCGTTTACACTGAAGCTTTCTTT. Its protein product is CASSNAVYTEAFF. This chain connects TRBV28 to TRBJ1-1; D uncertain. The germline CDR1 and CDR2 sequences are MDHEN and SYDVKM. Trimming cost V 6 bases and J 3 bases, with 11 bases left between them. The CDR3 sequence is 13 residues long.

The CDR3 region has the DNA TGCGCCAGCAGCTTGTGGGCTAGCGGAGTCGAGCAGTACTTC. The encoded protein is CASSLWASGVEQYF. The V call is TRBV5-1, the J call TRBJ2-7; TRBD2 aligns across 7 bases. The CDR3 is made up of 14 amino acids. In germline, CDR1 is SGHRS, CDR2 YFSETQ. Germline trimming cut 1 base from V and 6 bases from J; bases unmatched to any gene: 7.

This clonotype has just a few counts. The chain carries TRBV12-3 or TRBV12-4 and TRBJ2-3; D is unresolved. The CDR3 length is 12 residues. V was pared by 6 bases and J by 6 bases, with 10 bases between. CDR3 bases: TGTGCCAGCAGCGGGCCGAGGGATACGCAGTATTTT. This translates into CASSGPRDTQYF.

This clonotype has just a few counts. The chain recombines TRBV6-2 or TRBV6-3 with TRBJ2-7; D call uncertain. Trimming took 4 bases from V and 7 from J, leaving 14 bases between them. Per the germline V gene, CDR1 is MNHEY and CDR2 is SVGEGT. The CDR3 totals 13 residues. The CDR3 DNA reads as TGTGCCAGCAGTTTTAACCCCCGTTTTGAGCAGTACTTC. The encoded protein is CASSFNPRFEQYF.

Details on this clonotype: Lacking the conserved final phenylalanine or tryptophan, this CDR3 likely reflects a read error. The rearrangement uses TRBV12-3 or TRBV12-4 and TRBJ2-1, with 11 bases fitting TRBD2. CDR3 size: 15 residues. Trimming removed 5 bases from V and 6 bases from J; junction bases left unmatched: 6. The CDR3 nucleotides read TGTGCCAGCAGTAGCCTAGCGGGAGGTGTCAATGAGCAGTTCTTA. Translated, it gives CASSSLAGGVNEQFL.

The V call is TRBV2, the J call TRBJ2-3; D ambiguous. The germline V gene has CDR1 SNHLY and CDR2 FYNNEI. V lost 4 bases and J 5 bases, leaving 13 bases between the germline ends. CDR3 size: 14 residues. This CDR3 is CASSATESGDTQYF. For the CDR3, the DNA is TGTGCCAGCAGTGCGACGGAGTCAGGAGATACGCAGTATTTT.

This clonotype showed up just a few times. The J gene is TRBJ2-7, the V gene TRBV18, with 8 bases aligning to TRBD1. The V gene's germline CDR1 is KGHSH and CDR2 LQKENI. The CDR3 loop spans 15 amino acids. The junction had 7 bases not matched to a gene; V was cut back by 5 bases and J by 1 base. The CDR3 sequence is CASSRDRGYSYEQYF. CDR3 bases: TGTGCCAGCTCAAGAGACAGGGGTTATTCCTACGAGCAGTACTTC. The full variable domain, with the rest looked up from reference TRBV18 and TRBJ2-7, is NAGVMQNPRHLVRRRGQEARLRCSPMKGHSHVYWYRQLPEEGLKFMVYLQKENIIDESGMPKERFSAEFPKEGPSILRIQQVVRGDSAAYFCASSRDRGYSYEQYFGPGTRLTVT.